One and the same sample provided the 17 T cell receptor beta chains below, sequenced in a study of blood T cell repertoires in COVID-19. The assay was immunoSEQ multiplex PCR, and TCRdb's table has in-frame clones only and misses some. The data contain just over 300,000 clones, nearly 90% of them singletons. Material: peripheral blood. The receptor source for this set is a woman aged 25-40 years with COVID-19, enrolled during active disease.

The chain uses TRBV5-6 and TRBJ2-1; 9 positions agree with TRBD2. Germline V gene data show CDR1 as SGHDT and CDR2 as YYEEEE. V was pared by 4 bases and J by 9 bases, with 11 bases of the junction left unmatched. The CDR3 consists of 15 residues. This CDR3 reads CASSRRGGGGGEQFF. In DNA, the CDR3 is TGTGCCAGCAGCCGGCGGGGGGGCGGAGGCGGTGAGCAGTTCTTC.

This sequence joins TRBV4-3 and TRBJ2-3, with D tentatively TRBD2 (5 bases). This CDR3 spans 16 amino acids. Germline V CDR1 and CDR2: LGHNA, YSLEER. Trimming removed 0 bases at V and 0 bases at J, with 10 bases between. The CDR3: CASSQDYTGSTDTQYF. The CDR3, as DNA: TGCGCCAGCAGCCAAGATTACACGGGGAGCACAGATACGCAGTATTTT.

V gene TRBV4-3 combines with J gene TRBJ2-5, with a tentative D call TRBD2 (5 bases). V shed 0 bases and J shed 3 bases, with 11 bases lying between them. CDR1 is LGHNA, CDR2 YSLEER, per germline. This CDR3 has 15 amino acids. CDR3 in amino acids: CASSQDQEEKETQYF. CDR3 DNA sequence: TGCGCCAGCAGCCAAGATCAGGAGGAGAAAGAGACCCAGTACTTC.

This clone has only a few counts. The CDR3 is CASSPSRSRGQRQPQHF. The CDR3 DNA sequence: TGTGCCAGCTCACCCTCTCGGTCCAGGGGGCAGAGGCAGCCCCAGCATTTT. The chain has TRBV18 and TRBJ1-5; 8 bases line up with TRBD1. CDR3 length: 17 residues. Germline V gene lookup returns CDR1 KGHSH and CDR2 LQKENI. V dropped 3 bases and J dropped 7; count of bases not matched to a gene: 14.

DNA for the CDR3: TGTGCCACCTCTAGCGGGGGGGAGATCACAGATACGCAGTATTTT. The encoded protein is CATSSGGEITDTQYF. The chain joins TRBV24-1 to TRBJ2-3; 12 nucleotides align to TRBD2. This CDR3 has 15 residues. Germline V lookup: CDR1 KGHDR, CDR2 SFDVKD. The junction had 5 bases not matched to a gene; V was cut back by 9 bases and J by 2 bases.

This rearrangement joins TRBV3-1 (or the pseudogene TRBV3-2) to TRBJ2-3; 7 bases align to TRBD2. CDR1 and CDR2 from the germline V gene are LGHDT and YNNKEL (reference sequence). The CDR3 totals 15 residues. V dropped 4 bases and J dropped 12; count of bases not matched to a gene: 16. CDR3 region: CASSPGGSGPFSQYF. The CDR3 nucleotides read TGTGCCAGCAGCCCCGGGGGGTCCGGCCCCTTCTCCCAGTATTTT.

The chain recombines TRBV5-5 with TRBJ2-3, with D perhaps TRBD1 (6 bases). This CDR3 has 15 residues. Between the trimmed V and J ends, which lost 7 bases and 4 bases, there was a span of 19 bases. Germline values: CDR1 SGHKS, CDR2 YYEKEE (reference sequence). CDR3 DNA: TGTGCCAGCGGACCCGGGACAAATGTGGCAGATACGCAGTATTTT. Protein: CASGPGTNVADTQYF.

The V gene is TRBV18, the J gene TRBJ1-6; 7 bases map to TRBD1. V trimming: 3 bases; J trimming: 10 bases; junction bases outside the gene matches: 9. The CDR3 covers 15 residues. Germline-derived CDR1 and CDR2 are KGHSH and LQKENI. The CDR3 protein is CASSPQGGNSSPLHF. In nucleotides, the CDR3 is TGTGCCAGCTCACCCCAGGGGGGTAATAGCTCACCCCTCCACTTT. Combining the CDR3 with reference TRBV18 and TRBJ1-6 gives the whole variable domain NAGVMQNPRHLVRRRGQEARLRCSPMKGHSHVYWYRQLPEEGLKFMVYLQKENIIDESGMPKERFSAEFPKEGPSILRIQQVVRGDSAAYFCASSPQGGNSSPLHFGNGTRLTVT.

The chain employs TRBV9 and TRBJ1-2; a possible D gene is TRBD1 (5 bases). The V end lost 5 bases, the J end lost 4 bases, and 9 bases lay between the germline ends. Per germline, CDR1 SGDLS and CDR2 YYNGEE. CDR3 length: 12 residues. The CDR3 here is CASRGVPYGYTF. CDR3 sequence (DNA): TGTGCCAGCAGAGGGGTTCCCTATGGCTACACCTTC.

J is TRBJ1-6 and V is TRBV2; 10 bases align to TRBD1. The CDR3 is 14 amino acids. J gave up 7 bases and V 8 bases, and 5 bases lay outside the gene matches. Germline V gene data show CDR1 as SNHLY and CDR2 as FYNNEI. In DNA form, the CDR3 reads TGTGCCAGCGCGACAGGGGGCGAAAATTCACCCCTCCACTTT. Translated: CASATGGENSPLHF.

The rearrangement joins TRBV7-9 to TRBJ1-3; unclear D gene. Germline V lookup: CDR1 SEHNR, CDR2 FQNEAQ (reference sequence). The CDR3 sequence is 16 residues long. V was cut by 4 bases and J by 1 base, with 14 bases left in between. CDR3 region: CASSYRARESGNTIYF. Written as DNA, the CDR3 is TGTGCCAGCAGCTACCGGGCCCGGGAATCTGGAAACACCATATATTTT.

This clone was found once. The chain couples TRBV2 to TRBJ1-3; TRBD1 might be the D (5 bases). Germline V CDR1 and CDR2: SNHLY, FYNNEI. The CDR3 totals 14 residues. Trimming removed 3 bases at V and 8 bases at J, with 14 bases between. The CDR3 reads CASSEGPTGDTIYF. The CDR3 DNA follows: TGTGCCAGCAGTGAGGGGCCCACGGGGGACACCATATATTTT.

The chain is built from TRBV6-5 and TRBJ2-2, with TRBD1 matching 7 bases. The V gene end was trimmed by 6 bases and the J gene end by 2 bases; junction bases not matched to a gene: 6. Germline lookup yields CDR1 MNHEY and CDR2 SVGAGI. The CDR3 has 15 residues. Here the CDR3 DNA reads TGTGCCAGCAGAACTACAGGGGTAAACACCGGGGAGCTGTTTTTT. Its translation: CASRTTGVNTGELFF.

The chain is built from TRBV6-6 and TRBJ2-6, with 7 bases matching TRBD1. Unmatched junction bases numbered 3, after V lost 4 bases and J lost 3 bases. The CDR3 consists of 15 residues. Germline assignment: CDR1 MNHNY and CDR2 SVGAGI (reference sequence). The CDR3 bases are TGTGCCAGCAGTTCCAGGGGGATTGGGGCCAACGTCCTGACTTTC. As protein: CASSSRGIGANVLTF.

The rearrangement joins TRBV7-9 to TRBJ2-7, with TRBD1 matching 7 bases. The CDR3 spans 14 residues. J gave up 3 bases and V 5 bases, and 7 bases lay outside the gene matches. The germline V gene has CDR1 SEHNR and CDR2 FQNEAQ (reference sequence). CDR3 nucleotides: TGTGCCAGCAGCGTCGGACAGGCAAACTACGAGCAGTACTTC. It encodes CASSVGQANYEQYF.

The chain joins TRBV3-1 (or the pseudogene TRBV3-2) to TRBJ1-6; weak D call: TRBD1 (6 bases). CDR1 is LGHDT, CDR2 YNNKEL, per germline (reference sequence). V was pared by 10 bases and J by 8 bases, with 18 bases between. The CDR3 sequence is 14 residues long. The CDR3, as DNA: TGTGCCACCCGACAGGCCGCCGAGGATTCACCCCTCCACTTT. This sequence encodes CATRQAAEDSPLHF.

This chain links TRBV5-8 with TRBJ2-7; 9 bases line up with TRBD1. CDR3 length: 16 amino acids. Trimming cost V 5 bases and J 3 bases; bases outside gene matches: 12. Germline lookup yields CDR1 SGHTS and CDR2 YDEGEE. CDR3 region: CASSFTGTGTLYEQYV. The CDR3 region has the DNA TGTGCCAGCAGTTTTACCGGGACAGGGACCCTCTACGAGCAGTACGTC.